Sequencing of this TCR beta chain was carried out in a study of T-cell memory formation after mild COVID-19. Points from the study as a whole: Cross-reactive memory apparently joined, as some responding clones appeared in pre-infection memory.

In this sample, this clonotype turned up many times. The antigen is not known. CDR1 and CDR2 (germline): LGHNA, YSLEER. There are 13 residues in the CDR3. V gave up 4 bases and J gave up 4 bases, with 10 bases separating them. 5'RACE primed from the constant segment yielded TCR alpha and TCR beta cDNA libraries bearing sample barcodes and UMIs. A single record per CDR3 protein comes from TCRdb applying MiXCR to the 5' RACE reads. Of almost 350,000 distinct CDR3 sequences in the sample, 20% to 25% are singletons; the top ten hold 21%. The TCR was taken from a man between 18 and 35 years old who had mild COVID-19 (a few samples of this study predate the infection). Cell type and time point are not known. The sequenced material came from PBMCs or a T cell subset sorted from them (not recorded which). The J gene is TRBJ2-5, the V gene TRBV4-3; possibly TRBD1 or TRBD2 for D (5 bases each). The CDR3, as DNA: TGCGCCAGCAGCCTTCGGGGCGCAGAGACCCAGTACTTC. Amino acid sequence: CASSLRGAETQYF.